This TCR beta chain was retrieved from a study of CD8+ T cells in alopecia areata. At the level of the study: Treated patients were given 5 to 10 mg oral tofacitinib twice daily. Tofacitinib treatment spanned 6 to 18 months, with 6 months off drug afterward. Overall study findings and caveats: The study found higher clonality in lesional than normal scalp, especially in alopecia totalis/universalis. Normal-skin resident alphabeta T cells also appear among scalp sample sequences.

RNA extraction and reverse transcription yielded cDNA as sequencing template. Data came from immunoSEQ multiplex PCR; TCRdb stores just in-frame clones and leaves some out. Seen here are more than 90,000 clones, around two fifths observed once, and the top ten hold approximately 2.8%. In its sample, this clone was seen a few times. Antigen: not known. There are 13 residues in the CDR3. V was pared by 3 bases and J by 3 bases, with 9 bases between. CDR1 and CDR2 (germline): SGHRS, YFSETQ. Input material: CD4+ T cells sorted from blood. The chain links TRBV5-1 to TRBJ1-2; unclear D gene. The TCR sequence derives from a human donor with alopecia areata. The CDR3 region has the DNA TGCGCCAGCAGCTCGGACGGTTACTATGGCTACACCTTC. This codes for CASSSDGYYGYTF.